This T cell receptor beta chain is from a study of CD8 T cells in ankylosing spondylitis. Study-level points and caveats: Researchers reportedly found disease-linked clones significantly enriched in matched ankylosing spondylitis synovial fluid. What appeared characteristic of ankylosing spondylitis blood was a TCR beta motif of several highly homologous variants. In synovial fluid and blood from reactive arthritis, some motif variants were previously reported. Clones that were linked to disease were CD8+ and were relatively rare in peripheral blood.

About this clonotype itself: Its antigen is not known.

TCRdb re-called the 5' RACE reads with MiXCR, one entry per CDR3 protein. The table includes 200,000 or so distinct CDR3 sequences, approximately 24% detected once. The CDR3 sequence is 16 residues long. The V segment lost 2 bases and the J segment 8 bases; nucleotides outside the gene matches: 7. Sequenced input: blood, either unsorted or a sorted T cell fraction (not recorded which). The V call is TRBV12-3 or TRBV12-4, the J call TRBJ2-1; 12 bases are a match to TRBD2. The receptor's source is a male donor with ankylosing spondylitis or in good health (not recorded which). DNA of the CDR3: TGTGCCAGCAGTTTATGGGTGACTAGCGGGGGCGATGAGCAGTTCTTC. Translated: CASSLWVTSGGDEQFF.